This TCR beta chain was captured by sequencing in a study of blood T cell repertoires in COVID-19. Study details: The samples span acute and convalescent COVID-19 from the United States, Italy and Spain.

Assay: immunoSEQ multiplex PCR; the TCRdb copy retains only in-frame clones and omits some. The data show hundreds of thousands of clones, with roughly 84% seen just once and approximately 18% held by the top ten. Germline lookup yields CDR1 LGHNA and CDR2 YSLEER. The CDR3 has 14 amino acids. Trimming removed 0 bases from V and 4 bases from J, with 9 bases in between. The chain is built from TRBV4-3 and TRBJ1-2, with no clear D. The sample was peripheral blood. The clonotype was recovered from a woman older than 75 with active or convalescent COVID-19. The CDR3 is CASSQEVMAYGYTF. The CDR3 DNA reads as TGCGCCAGCAGCCAAGAAGTCATGGCCTATGGCTACACCTTC.